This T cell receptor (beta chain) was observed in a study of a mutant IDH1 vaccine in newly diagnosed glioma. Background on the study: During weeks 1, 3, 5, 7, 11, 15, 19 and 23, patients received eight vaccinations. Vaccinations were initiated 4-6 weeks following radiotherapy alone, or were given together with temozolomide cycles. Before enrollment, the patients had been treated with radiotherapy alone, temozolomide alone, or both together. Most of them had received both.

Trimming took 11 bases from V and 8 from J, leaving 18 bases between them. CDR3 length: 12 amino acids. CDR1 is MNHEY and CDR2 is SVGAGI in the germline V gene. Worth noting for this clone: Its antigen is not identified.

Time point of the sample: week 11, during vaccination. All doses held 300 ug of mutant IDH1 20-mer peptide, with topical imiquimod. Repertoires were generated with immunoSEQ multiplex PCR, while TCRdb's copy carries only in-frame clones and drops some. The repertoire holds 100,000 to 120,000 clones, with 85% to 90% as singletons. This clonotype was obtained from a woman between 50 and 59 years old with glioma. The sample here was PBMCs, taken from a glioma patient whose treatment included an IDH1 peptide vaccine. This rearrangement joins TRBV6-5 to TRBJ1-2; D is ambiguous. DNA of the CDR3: TGTGCCTCCTATATGCCGGCGAGAGGCTACACCTTC. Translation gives CASYMPARGYTF.